One sample yielded the 24 T cell receptor beta chains listed below, sequenced in a study of blood T cells in healthy people across ages (dated by TCRdb to between 2015 and 2017). Library preparation used 5' RACE. Sequenced using an Illumina HiSeq 2500. A second roughly 7 to 12 cycle PCR used a sample-barcoded 5' primer and a J-beta primer mix. The raw public reads went through TCRdb reprocessing: fastp at Q25, MiXCR clone calling, in-frame beta chains kept. Each entry is one CDR3 protein sequence, shown with its most common DNA and genes. In all, the sample holds 550,000 to 750,000 distinct CDR3 sequences, and about 21% of those were seen once. 3.6% of the sample rests with the top ten. Sequenced: blood. Source of these receptors: a man in his 70s in good health.

This clonotype occurred a few times. In nucleotides, the CDR3 is TGTGCTAGTGGTTTGGTGGGAAACACCGGGGAGCTGTTTTTT. The encoded protein is CASGLVGNTGELFF. This rearrangement joins TRBV12-5 to TRBJ2-2; D unclear. Trimming pared 0 bases from V and 2 bases from J, leaving 4 bases between. This CDR3 has 14 amino acids. CDR1 is LGHNT, CDR2 FRNRAP, per germline.

This clonotype has a handful of counts. The V call is TRBV11-2, the J call TRBJ2-2; 8 nucleotides line up with TRBD1. Germline CDR1 is SGHAT and CDR2 is FQNNGV. V shed 3 bases, J shed 6 bases, and the junction held 6 bases outside the gene matches. This CDR3 region has 15 residues. The DNA of the CDR3 is TGTGCCAGCAGCTTTACAGGGACAGGCTCCGGGGAGCTGTTTTTT. Translated, it gives CASSFTGTGSGELFF.

This clonotype was seen more than once but under ten times. The rearrangement joins TRBV20-1 to TRBJ2-5; 9 bases line up with TRBD2. CDR3 size: 14 residues. V lost 5 bases to trimming and J lost 5 bases; unmatched junction nucleotides: 9. Germline CDR1 is DFQATT and CDR2 is SNEGSKA (reference sequence). The CDR3 here is CSAVAGAGGETQYF. DNA for the CDR3: TGCAGTGCTGTAGCGGGAGCCGGCGGGGAGACCCAGTACTTC.

The V gene is TRBV12-3 or TRBV12-4, the J gene TRBJ2-5, with D perhaps matching TRBD2 (7 bases). The CDR3 is made up of 17 amino acids. The V end was cut by 2 bases, the J end by 1 base, with 17 bases between. The CDR3 here is CASSLFRGAGAQETQYF. In nucleotides, the CDR3 is TGTGCCAGCAGTTTATTCCGGGGCGCGGGGGCCCAAGAGACCCAGTACTTC.

This clonotype was observed a handful of times. J is TRBJ1-6 and V is TRBV3-1, with D tentatively TRBD1 (5 bases). This CDR3 is 15 amino acids long. V gave up 1 base and J gave up 10 bases, with 14 bases separating them. Per the germline V gene, CDR1 is LGHDT and CDR2 is YNNKEL (reference sequence). The CDR3 sequence: CASSQASLRGSPLHF. The CDR3 nucleotides are TGTGCCAGCAGCCAAGCCTCGCTTAGGGGCTCACCCCTCCACTTT.

This clonotype turned up a few times. The rearrangement joins TRBV28 to TRBJ1-5, with TRBD1 matching 9 bases. This CDR3 is built from 16 residues. Germline V lookup: CDR1 MDHEN, CDR2 SYDVKM. V was clipped by 5 bases and J by 9 bases; unmatched bases: 14. The CDR3 region is CASSTPGTGRVVPQHF. Here the CDR3 DNA reads TGTGCCAGCAGTACCCCCGGGACAGGGAGGGTGGTGCCCCAGCATTTT.

This clonotype was counted between two and nine times. V gene TRBV27 combines with J gene TRBJ1-5; weak D call: TRBD1 (6 bases). Trimming cost V 6 bases and J 4 bases, with 13 bases left between them. The CDR3 is made up of 14 amino acids. The V gene's germline CDR1 is MNHEY and CDR2 SMNVEV (reference sequence). The CDR3 loop is CASSPGDLNQPQHF. The CDR3 nucleotides are TGTGCCAGCAGCCCAGGGGACCTTAATCAGCCCCAGCATTTT.

In its sample, this clonotype was seen many times. The CDR3 nucleotides read TGTGCCAGCAGTCACCCTAGCGGGAGGGCTAGCGAGCAGTACTTC. Protein: CASSHPSGRASEQYF. The rearrangement uses TRBV27 and TRBJ2-7, with 12 nucleotides matching TRBD2. From germline, CDR1 is MNHEY and CDR2 SMNVEV (reference sequence). This CDR3 is 15 amino acids long. J was trimmed by 6 bases and V by 5 bases; bases with no gene match: 8.

This clonotype was detected a few times. V usage is TRBV24-1 and J usage is TRBJ1-1; D uncertain. CDR1 is KGHDR and CDR2 is SFDVKD in the germline V gene. With 4 bases removed from V and 11 bases from J, the gap between germline ends came to 13 bases. The CDR3 spans 12 residues. This chain's CDR3 is CATSDNESPAFF. The CDR3 DNA sequence: TGTGCCACCAGTGACAACGAGTCGCCGGCTTTCTTT.

The chain couples TRBV5-1 to TRBJ2-2; 12 bases line up with TRBD2. Looked up from germline, CDR1 is SGHRS and CDR2 is YFSETQ. The CDR3 totals 19 residues. Trimming at V came to 0 bases and at J to 4 bases, leaving 10 bases not matched to a gene. The CDR3 is CASSLGMTSGSFGTGELFF. Written as DNA, the CDR3 is TGCGCCAGCAGCTTGGGAATGACTAGCGGGAGCTTCGGCACCGGGGAGCTGTTTTTT.

A few counts support this clonotype. The rearrangement links TRBV6-2 or TRBV6-3 to TRBJ2-5; 13 positions agree with TRBD2. V lost 0 bases to trimming and J lost 6 bases; unmatched junction nucleotides: 10. The CDR3 is 18 residues long. Germline CDR1 reads MNHEY; CDR2 reads SVGEGT. CDR3 amino acids: CASSYSETGTSGKQTQYF. In DNA, the CDR3 is TGTGCCAGCAGTTACTCGGAGACCGGGACTAGCGGGAAACAGACCCAGTACTTC.

The chain recombines TRBV11-2 with TRBJ2-1; 8 nucleotides line up with TRBD2. CDR1 and CDR2 from the germline V gene are SGHAT and FQNNGV. The ends lost 5 bases at V and 6 bases at J; junction bases unmatched: 9. CDR3 size: 15 residues. This chain's CDR3 is CASSVSGILSNEQFF. The CDR3 DNA is TGTGCCAGCAGCGTTAGCGGGATATTAAGCAATGAGCAGTTCTTC.

This clonotype was detected a few times. The chain carries TRBV6-5 and TRBJ2-6, with D possibly being TRBD1 (5 bases). This CDR3 region has 18 residues. Per the germline V gene, CDR1 is MNHEY and CDR2 is SVGAGI. V lost 2 bases, J lost 0 bases, and 14 bases lay in between. This chain's CDR3 is CASSYGQGVSSGANVLTF. Written as DNA, the CDR3 is TGTGCCAGCAGTTACGGTCAGGGCGTCTCCTCTGGGGCCAACGTCCTGACTTTC.

The V call is TRBV10-3, the J call TRBJ2-1; TRBD2 aligns across 11 bases. Germline V gene sequence: CDR1 ENHRY, CDR2 SYGVKD. This CDR3 spans 13 amino acids. With V trimmed by 10 bases and J by 8 bases, 7 bases remained unmatched. CDR3 bases: TGTGCCACGGGACTAGCGGCCCGGGATGAGCAGTTCTTC. This codes for CATGLAARDEQFF.

The V gene is TRBV4-1, the J gene TRBJ2-5; 11 bases line up with TRBD2. The J call may not be correct, given that the DNA end is closer to TRBJ2-1. CDR3 size: 16 residues. CDR1 is MGHRA, CDR2 YSYEKL, per germline. The CDR3 DNA reads as TGCGCCAGCAGCCAAGATGTAACTAGCGGGAGTGGGGAGCAGTTCTTC. Residues: CASSQDVTSGSGEQFF.

The rearrangement uses TRBV5-6 and TRBJ2-5; D gene ambiguous. This CDR3 has 16 residues. Germline lookup yields CDR1 SGHDT and CDR2 YYEEEE. Trimming removed 3 bases from V and 5 bases from J, with 20 bases in between. In DNA, the CDR3 is TGTGCCAGCAGCTGGCGCCCTCCCAGCTTGGGGGAGACCCAGTACTTC. Translated, it gives CASSWRPPSLGETQYF.

This clonotype appeared a few times. The rearrangement uses TRBV4-3 and TRBJ2-3; 14 bases map to TRBD2. V lost 4 bases to trimming and J lost 5 bases; unmatched junction nucleotides: 5. CDR3 length equals 16 residues. Germline assignment: CDR1 LGHNA and CDR2 YSLEER. The CDR3 nucleotides are TGCGCCAGCAGCCCCGGGACTAGCGGGAGTTTAGATACGCAGTATTTT. It is translated as CASSPGTSGSLDTQYF.

V gene TRBV20-1 combines with J gene TRBJ1-4, with D possibly matching TRBD1 (5 bases). Trimming removed 0 bases at V and 4 bases at J, with 18 bases between. CDR3 length equals 17 residues. Germline V gene lookup returns CDR1 DFQATT and CDR2 SNEGSKA (reference sequence). CDR3 region: CSAREGGGRRNNEKLFF. The CDR3 coding sequence is TGCAGTGCTAGAGAGGGGGGGGGAAGACGGAATAATGAAAAACTGTTTTTT.

In its sample, this clonotype was seen a few times. This chain connects TRBV12-5 to TRBJ2-2; TRBD1 matches at 7 bases. Looked up from germline, CDR1 is LGHNT and CDR2 is FRNRAP. V lost 6 bases, J lost 6 bases, and 4 bases stayed unmatched. This CDR3 region has 13 residues. The chain's CDR3 is CASGTTGAGELFF. The CDR3 nucleotides are TGTGCTAGTGGAACTACAGGGGCCGGGGAGCTGTTTTTT. Full variable domain (missing parts from reference TRBV12-5 and TRBJ2-2): DARVTQTPRHKVTEMGQEVTMRCQPILGHNTVFWYRQTMMQGLELLAYFRNRAPLDDSGMPKDRFSAEMPDATLATLKIQPSEPRDSAVYFCASGTTGAGELFFGEGSRLTVL.

This clonotype has a handful of counts. This chain joins TRBV5-1 and TRBJ2-7; D is possibly TRBD2 (5 bases). Germline V gives CDR1 SGHRS, CDR2 YFSETQ. V lost 4 bases, J lost 6 bases, and 17 bases lay in between. This CDR3 contains 14 residues. In nucleotides, the CDR3 is TGCGCCAGCAGCGTGGCGGGCACCCTCCTCGAGCAGTACTTC. This gives the protein CASSVAGTLLEQYF.

In its sample, this clonotype was seen many times. V gene TRBV11-2 combines with J gene TRBJ2-5; TRBD2 agrees at 11 bases. The closer fit of TRBJ2-1 to the DNA end suggests the J call may be wrong. CDR3 length: 13 amino acids. The germline CDR1 and CDR2 sequences are SGHAT and FQNNGV. The CDR3 DNA reads as TGTGCCAGCAGCCGGGATCTAGCGGGAGGCCAGTTCTTC. The encoded protein is CASSRDLAGGQFF.

This clonotype was found many times. The gene calls are TRBV29-1 and TRBJ2-3; D possibly corresponds to TRBD2 (5 bases). This CDR3 contains 14 residues. V lost 8 bases and J lost 4, with 19 bases in between. The germline V gene has CDR1 SQVTM and CDR2 ANQGSEA. The CDR3 DNA reads as TGCAGCTCACCCGGCAGTGGGAGCCCAGATACGCAGTATTTT. Translation gives CSSPGSGSPDTQYF.

The chain joins TRBV6-2 or TRBV6-3 to TRBJ2-2; possibly TRBD1 for D (5 bases). V shed 4 bases and J shed 0 bases, with 6 bases lying between them. Germline loops: CDR1 MNHEY, CDR2 SVGEGT. CDR3 size: 14 residues. CDR3 in DNA: TGTGCCAGCAGTTGGGGCGCGAACACCGGGGAGCTGTTTTTT. Amino acid sequence: CASSWGANTGELFF.

In its sample, this clonotype was seen a few times. The chain has TRBV6-5 and TRBJ1-6, with D hard to call. The CDR3 length is 14 residues. Germline CDR1 reads MNHEY; CDR2 reads SVGAGI. Trimming stripped 7 bases from V and 7 bases from J, with 14 bases between. The DNA of the CDR3 is TGTGCCAGCAAGCGCCGGGAGACCAATTCACCCCTCCACTTT. Translating it yields CASKRRETNSPLHF.